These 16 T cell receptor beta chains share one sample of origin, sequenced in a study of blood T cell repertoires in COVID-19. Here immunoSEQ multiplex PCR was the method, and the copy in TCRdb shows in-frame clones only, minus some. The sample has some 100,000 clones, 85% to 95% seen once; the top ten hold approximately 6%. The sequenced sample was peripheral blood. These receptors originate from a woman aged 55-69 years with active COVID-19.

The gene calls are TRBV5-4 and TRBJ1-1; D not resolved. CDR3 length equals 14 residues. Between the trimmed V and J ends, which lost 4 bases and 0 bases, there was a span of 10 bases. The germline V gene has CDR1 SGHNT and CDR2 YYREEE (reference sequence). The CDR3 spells CASSAESMNTEAFF. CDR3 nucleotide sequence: TGTGCCAGCAGCGCGGAGAGCATGAACACTGAAGCTTTCTTT.

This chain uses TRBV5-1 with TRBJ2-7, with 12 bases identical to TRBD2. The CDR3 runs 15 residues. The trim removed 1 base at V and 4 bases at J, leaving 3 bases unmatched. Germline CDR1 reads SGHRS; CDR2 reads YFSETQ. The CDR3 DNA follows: TGCGCCAGCAGCTTGCCCCTAGCGGGAGGGTACGAGCAGTACTTC. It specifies CASSLPLAGGYEQYF.

In nucleotides, the CDR3 is TGTGCCAGCCTTCAAACGGGGTTTGGCACTGAAGCTTTCTTT. Translating it yields CASLQTGFGTEAFF. The V call is TRBV19, the J call TRBJ1-1; D is uncertain. Deletions cut 9 bases from V and 4 bases from J, with 18 bases between. This CDR3 region has 14 residues. CDR1 and CDR2 (germline): LNHDA, SQIVND (reference sequence).

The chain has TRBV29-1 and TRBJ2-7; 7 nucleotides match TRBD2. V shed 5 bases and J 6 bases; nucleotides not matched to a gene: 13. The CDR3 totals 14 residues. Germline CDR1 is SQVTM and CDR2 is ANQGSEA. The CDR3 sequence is CSVTRTRTSPEQYF. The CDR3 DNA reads TGCAGCGTTACACGTACCCGGACTAGTCCCGAGCAGTACTTC.

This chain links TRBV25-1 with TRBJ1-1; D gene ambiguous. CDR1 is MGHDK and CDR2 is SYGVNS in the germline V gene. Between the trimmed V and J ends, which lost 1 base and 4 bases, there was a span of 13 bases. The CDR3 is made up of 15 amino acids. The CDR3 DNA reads TGTGCCAGCAGTGAATCGACTAATGGGCCCACTGAAGCTTTCTTT. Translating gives CASSESTNGPTEAFF.

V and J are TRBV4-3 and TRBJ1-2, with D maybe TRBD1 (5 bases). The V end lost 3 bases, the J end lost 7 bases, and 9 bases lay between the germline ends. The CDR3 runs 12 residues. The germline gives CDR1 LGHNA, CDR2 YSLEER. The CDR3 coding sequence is TGCGCCAGCAGCCAGGCGGGGGGTGGCTACACCTTC. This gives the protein CASSQAGGGYTF.

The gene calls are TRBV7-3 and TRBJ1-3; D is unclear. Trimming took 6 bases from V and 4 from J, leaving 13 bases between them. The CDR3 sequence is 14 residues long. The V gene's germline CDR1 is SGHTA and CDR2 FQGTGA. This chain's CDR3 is CASRERRVGNTIYF. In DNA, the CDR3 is TGTGCCAGCAGAGAGAGGAGGGTCGGAAACACCATATATTTT.

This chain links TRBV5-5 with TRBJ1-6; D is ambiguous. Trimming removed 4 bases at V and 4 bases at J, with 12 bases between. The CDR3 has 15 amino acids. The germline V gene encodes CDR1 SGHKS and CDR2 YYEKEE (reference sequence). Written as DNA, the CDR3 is TGTGCCAGCAGCCCCCCCGGGGATTATAATTCACCCCTCCACTTT. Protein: CASSPPGDYNSPLHF.

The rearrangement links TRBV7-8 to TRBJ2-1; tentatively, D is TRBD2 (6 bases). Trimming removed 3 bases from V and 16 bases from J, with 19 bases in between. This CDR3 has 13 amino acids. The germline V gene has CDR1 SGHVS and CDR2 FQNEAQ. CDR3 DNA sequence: TGTGCCAGCAGCTTGGGGGACTCCGTCGGGTTTTTCTTC. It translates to CASSLGDSVGFFF.

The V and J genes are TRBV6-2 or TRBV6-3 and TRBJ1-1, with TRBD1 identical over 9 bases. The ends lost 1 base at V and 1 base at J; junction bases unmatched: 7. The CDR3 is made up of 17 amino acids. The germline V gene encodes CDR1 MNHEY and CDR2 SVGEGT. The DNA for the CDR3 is TGTGCCAGCAGTTACTTCCGGACAGGGGTAAAGAACACTGAAGCTTTCTTT. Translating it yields CASSYFRTGVKNTEAFF.

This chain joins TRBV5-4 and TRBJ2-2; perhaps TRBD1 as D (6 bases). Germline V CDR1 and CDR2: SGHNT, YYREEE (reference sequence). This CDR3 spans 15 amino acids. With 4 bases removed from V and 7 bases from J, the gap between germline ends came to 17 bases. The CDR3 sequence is CASSREMGAGGELFF. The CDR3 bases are TGTGCCAGCAGCCGCGAAATGGGGGCAGGCGGGGAGCTGTTTTTT.

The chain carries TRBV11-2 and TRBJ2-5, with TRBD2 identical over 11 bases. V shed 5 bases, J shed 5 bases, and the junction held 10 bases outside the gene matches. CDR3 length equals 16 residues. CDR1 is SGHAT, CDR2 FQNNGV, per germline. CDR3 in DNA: TGTGCCAGCAGCCTGCGACTAGCGGGGATGGGGGAGACCCAGTACTTC. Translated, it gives CASSLRLAGMGETQYF. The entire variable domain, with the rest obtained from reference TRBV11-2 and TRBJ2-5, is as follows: EAGVAQSPRYKIIEKRQSVAFWCNPISGHATLYWYQQILGQGPKLLIQFQNNGVVDDSQLPKDRFSAERLKGVDSTLKIQPAKLEDSAVYLCASSLRLAGMGETQYFGPGTRLLVL.

The CDR3 loop reads CASRRDSDGVRYTF. The CDR3, as DNA: TGTGCCAGCAGGCGCGACAGCGATGGCGTGCGCTACACCTTC. J is TRBJ1-2 and V is TRBV5-8; perhaps TRBD1 as D (5 bases). V lost 5 bases to trimming and J lost 9 bases, with 20 bases between them. Germline assignment: CDR1 SGHTS and CDR2 YDEGEE. The CDR3 sequence is 14 residues long. Drawing the rest from reference TRBV5-8 and TRBJ1-2, the complete variable domain is EAGVTQSPTHLIKTRGQQATLRCSPISGHTSVYWYQQALGLGLQFLLWYDEGEERNRGNFPPRFSGRQFPNYSSELNVNALELEDSALYLCASRRDSDGVRYTFGSGTRLTVV.

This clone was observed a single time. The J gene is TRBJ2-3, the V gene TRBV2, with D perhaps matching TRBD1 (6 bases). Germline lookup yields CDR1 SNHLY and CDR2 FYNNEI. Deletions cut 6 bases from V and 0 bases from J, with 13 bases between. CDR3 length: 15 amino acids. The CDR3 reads CASRSRGASTDTQYF. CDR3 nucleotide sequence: TGTGCCAGCAGGTCCAGGGGAGCTAGCACAGATACGCAGTATTTT.

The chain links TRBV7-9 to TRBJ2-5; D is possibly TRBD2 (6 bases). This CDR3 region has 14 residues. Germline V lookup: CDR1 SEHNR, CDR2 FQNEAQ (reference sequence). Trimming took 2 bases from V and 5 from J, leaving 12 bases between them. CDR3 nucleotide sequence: TGTGCCAGCAGCTTATTGGCAGGGAGGGAGACCCAGTACTTC. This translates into CASSLLAGRETQYF.

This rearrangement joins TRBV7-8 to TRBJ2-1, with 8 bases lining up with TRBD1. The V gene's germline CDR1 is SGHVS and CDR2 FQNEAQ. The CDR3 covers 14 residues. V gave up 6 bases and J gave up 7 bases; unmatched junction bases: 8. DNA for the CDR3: TGTGCCAGCAGACAGGGGGAGGTCGAGAATGAGCAGTTCTTC. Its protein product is CASRQGEVENEQFF.